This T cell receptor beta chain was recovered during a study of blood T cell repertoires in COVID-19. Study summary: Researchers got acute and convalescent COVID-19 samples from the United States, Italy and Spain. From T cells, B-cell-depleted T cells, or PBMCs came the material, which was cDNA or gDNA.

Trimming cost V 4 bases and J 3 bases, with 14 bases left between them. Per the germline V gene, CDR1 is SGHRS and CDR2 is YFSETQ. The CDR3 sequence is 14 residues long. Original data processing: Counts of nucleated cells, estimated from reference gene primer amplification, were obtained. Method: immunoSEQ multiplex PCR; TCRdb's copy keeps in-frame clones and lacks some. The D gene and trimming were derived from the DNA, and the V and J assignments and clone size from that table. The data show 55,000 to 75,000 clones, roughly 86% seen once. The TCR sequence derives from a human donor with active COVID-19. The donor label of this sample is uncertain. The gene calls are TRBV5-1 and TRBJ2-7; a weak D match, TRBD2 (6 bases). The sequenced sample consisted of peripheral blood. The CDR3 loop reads CASSPGVGDYEQYF. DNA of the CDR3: TGCGCCAGCAGCCCGGGGGTCGGAGACTACGAGCAGTACTTC.